This T cell receptor (beta chain) came from a study of response to subunit inactivated influenza vaccine. Broader study findings: Authors proposed each seasonal influenza vaccination draws in few new T cells.

This clonotype was seen ten or more times. Antigen: not known. TCRdb reanalysed the RT-PCR reads using MiXCR and keeps one entry per CDR3 protein. The sample records about 190,000 distinct CDR3 sequences, around an eighth being singletons. The CDR3 extends over 16 amino acids. Germline CDR1 MNHEY, CDR2 SVGEGT. The V gene end was trimmed by 0 bases and the J gene end by 2 bases; junction bases not matched to a gene: 7. The rearrangement joins TRBV6-2 or TRBV6-3 to TRBJ2-7; TRBD2 agrees at 7 bases. Sample: CD8+ T cells sorted from PBMCs, taken 4 to 6 days after vaccination. This TCR was recovered from a man aged 45-65 years who received an inactivated influenza vaccine. The CDR3, as DNA: TGTGCCAGCAGTTACTCTTTGGCGGGAGCGCCCTACGAGCAGTACTTC. Residues: CASSYSLAGAPYEQYF.